The TCR beta chain described here comes from a study of T cells in narcolepsy. Study-level background: Healthy controls were enrolled alongside patients with narcolepsy type 1 or type 2.

Here immunoSEQ multiplex PCR was the method, and the copy in TCRdb shows in-frame clones only, minus some. Of 20,000 to 25,000 clones listed, roughly 85% are singletons. Trimming took 2 bases from V and 7 from J; bases not matched to a gene: 10. Looked up from germline, CDR1 is SGHTS and CDR2 is YDEGEE. This CDR3 region has 15 residues. This sequence was found in a human donor in good health. Sequencing was carried out using memory (CD45RA-) CD4+ T cells from blood. V is TRBV5-8 and J is TRBJ2-3; 7 bases map to TRBD2. The chain's CDR3 is CASSLAGLVRHTQYF. Here the CDR3 DNA reads TGTGCCAGCAGCTTAGCAGGACTAGTGCGCCATACGCAGTATTTT.